These 3 T cell receptor beta chains came from one sample sequenced in a study of cytomegalovirus exposure and HLA in healthy donors. PCR employed 60 Vbeta and 13 Jbeta primers. Method: immunoSEQ multiplex PCR; TCRdb's copy keeps in-frame clones and lacks some. Seen here are over 100,000 clones, around 77% observed once, and the top ten hold roughly 5%. Sequencing was performed on PBMCs. The receptor set was obtained from a man aged 25-45 years in good health and CMV-seronegative.

V and J are TRBV6-1 and TRBJ1-5, with 8 nucleotides matching TRBD1. V trimming: 7 bases; J trimming: 5 bases; junction bases outside the gene matches: 4. CDR1 and CDR2 (germline): MNHNS, SASEGT. This CDR3 has 13 amino acids. CDR3 amino acids: CASKQGDYQPQHF. CDR3 sequence (DNA): TGTGCCAGCAAACAGGGGGATTATCAGCCCCAGCATTTT.

The chain is built from TRBV7-2 and TRBJ2-1; 9 bases align to TRBD2. CDR1 is SGHTA and CDR2 is FQGNSA in the germline V gene. The CDR3 loop spans 17 amino acids. V dropped 3 bases and J dropped 4; count of bases not matched to a gene: 10. The DNA for the CDR3 is TGTGCCAGCAGCTTCGCCTATGGGGGACTAGCTTACAATGAGCAGTTCTTC. Its protein product is CASSFAYGGLAYNEQFF.

The DNA for the CDR3 is TGTGCCAGCAGCTTGGCCAGCCCCTTTCTAGGCACTGAAGCTTTCTTT. Its translation is CASSLASPFLGTEAFF. The chain uses TRBV5-6 and TRBJ1-1; D gene unclear. In germline, CDR1 is SGHDT, CDR2 YYEEEE. The CDR3 runs 16 residues. V was clipped by 0 bases and J by 4 bases, with 16 bases between them.